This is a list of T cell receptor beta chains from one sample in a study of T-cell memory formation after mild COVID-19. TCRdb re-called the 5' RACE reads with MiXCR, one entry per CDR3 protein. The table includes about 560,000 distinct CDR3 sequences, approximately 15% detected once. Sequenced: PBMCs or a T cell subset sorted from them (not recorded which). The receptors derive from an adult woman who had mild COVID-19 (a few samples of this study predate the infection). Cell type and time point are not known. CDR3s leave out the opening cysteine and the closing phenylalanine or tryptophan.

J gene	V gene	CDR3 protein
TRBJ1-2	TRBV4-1	ASSQGATGYGYT
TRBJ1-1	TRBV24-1	ATSDANRPEAF
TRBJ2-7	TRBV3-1	ASSRGQGTEQY
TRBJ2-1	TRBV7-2	ASSDEPGRNEQF
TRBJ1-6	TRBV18	ASSAGTEYSPLH
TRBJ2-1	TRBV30	AWTQLGAGGLEQF
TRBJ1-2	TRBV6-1	ASSAVVGQEKYGYT
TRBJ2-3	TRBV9	ASSVVGTGDHNTQY
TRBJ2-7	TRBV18	ASSPLKGQVYEQY
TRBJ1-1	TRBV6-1	ASGTGNTEAF
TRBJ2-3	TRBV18	ASSPGSTRGDTQY
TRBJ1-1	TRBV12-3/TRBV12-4	ASSPTRGRTEAF
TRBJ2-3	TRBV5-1	ASSLSKSSPNTQY
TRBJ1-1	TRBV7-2	ASSQDRREAF
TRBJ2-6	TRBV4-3	ASSQEPAAGANVLT
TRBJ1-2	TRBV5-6	ASSLQGVAYGYT
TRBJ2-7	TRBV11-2	ASSLVRGVAY
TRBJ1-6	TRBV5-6	ASSPTGLTPSSPLH